A single T cell receptor beta chain is shown here with its context. Its antigen remains unidentified. Other DNA variants within this sample encode the same CDR3. The data were produced by immunoSEQ multiplex PCR, yet TCRdb's version contains in-frame clones alone and is incomplete. Found here are some 2.1 million clones, over 85% of them singletons; the top ten hold 1% to 1.3%. Germline CDR1 and CDR2: MNHEY and SMNVEV (reference sequence). CDR3 size: 15 residues. With 2 bases removed from V and 0 bases from J, the gap between germline ends came to 8 bases. This sample was taken from a study of shared clonotypes between healthy human individuals. Study-wide points: Though the depth was large, rarefaction showed that sorted-subset sequencing was incomplete. A handful of donors had roughly 5% of their naive CD4 clonotypes in common. It was expected that sequencing depth would affect clonotype sharing among donors.

CD45RO-negative cells were positively selected for CCR7, leaving out terminally differentiated effector memory CD45RA+ cells. Healthy HIV-negative adults with no recent acute infections or vaccinations were recruited as donors. The genes are TRBV27 and TRBJ1-5; no reliable D call. Input material: naive CD8+ T cells sorted from blood. The source is a man aged 18 to 29 in good health. CDR3 loop: CASSLAGYSNQPQHF. In nucleotides, the CDR3 is TGTGCCAGCAGTTTAGCCGGGTATAGCAATCAGCCCCAGCATTTT.